This T cell receptor beta chain originates from a study of cytomegalovirus exposure and HLA in healthy donors. This clone was seen a handful of times. The PCR made use of 60 Vbeta and 13 Jbeta primers. The repertoire was sequenced with immunoSEQ multiplex PCR; TCRdb's copy has only in-frame clones and lacks some. Of some 110,000 clones in the sample, around 76% are singletons; the top ten hold 15% to 20%. Trimming removed 9 bases from V and 8 bases from J; junction bases left unmatched: 7. Germline CDR1 and CDR2: SNHLY and FYNNEI. The CDR3 has 12 residues. The clonotype comes from a man between 45 and 60 years old in good health and CMV-seropositive. Sequenced input: PBMCs. The rearrangement uses TRBV2 and TRBJ1-2; 9 bases are shared with TRBD1. The CDR3 loop is CARKGQGGGYTF. The CDR3 DNA reads TGTGCCAGAAAGGGACAGGGAGGCGGCTACACCTTC.